Detailed here is one T cell receptor beta chain. The antigen is undetermined. The record originates from a study of chemoradiotherapy in HPV16-positive cancers. Points from the study as a whole: Only a couple of HPV16-positive patients supplied the functional HPV-specificity definition. During treatment, candidate HPV-specific clones and E7-related motifs expanded in tumor.

The V end was cut by 0 bases, the J end by 0 bases, with 3 bases between. Germline assignment: CDR1 GTSNPN and CDR2 SVGIG (reference sequence). The CDR3 consists of 13 residues. Over chemoradiotherapy, repertoires were sampled more than once. Assay: immunoSEQ multiplex PCR; the TCRdb copy retains only in-frame clones and omits some. The sample holds roughly 70,000 clones, 85% to 90% seen once. The chain joins TRBV30 to TRBJ1-3; no clear D gene. This clonotype was sampled from a human donor with HPV-associated anogenital cancer. Here the sequenced sample was blood, taken from a patient who underwent chemoradiotherapy. CDR3 loop: CAWSVTSGNTIYF. The CDR3 bases are TGTGCCTGGAGTGTAACCTCTGGAAACACCATATATTTT.